The next 10 T cell receptor beta chains were all read from a single sample in a study of CD8 T cells in Susac syndrome. When the RNA was reverse transcribed, random hexamers were used with an input of about 0.5 to 1 ug. One entry per CDR3 protein results from TCRdb running MiXCR on the immunoSEQ multiplex PCR reads. The data show approximately 94,000 distinct CDR3 sequences, around 95% seen once. The sequencing input was CD8+ T cells from PBMCs. The receptors come from a human donor with Susac syndrome.

The chain joins TRBV29-1 to TRBJ2-1; D possibly corresponds to TRBD2 (8 bases). V lost 4 bases and J lost 4, with 17 bases in between. From germline, CDR1 is SQVTM and CDR2 ANQGSEA. This CDR3 contains 15 residues. Here the CDR3 DNA reads TGCAGCGTTGGAGGGACAGCGGGAGTATACAATGAGCAGTTCTTC. It yields the protein CSVGGTAGVYNEQFF.

The chain couples TRBV20-1 to TRBJ2-1; D possibly corresponds to TRBD1 (5 bases). V was trimmed by 1 base and J by 10 bases, leaving 11 bases between them. Germline V CDR1 and CDR2: DFQATT, SNEGSKA (reference sequence). The CDR3 has 12 amino acids. CDR3 region: CSARGAGQEQFF. CDR3 nucleotide sequence: TGCAGTGCTAGAGGAGCAGGGCAAGAGCAGTTCTTC.

V is TRBV15 and J is TRBJ2-7; D possibly corresponds to TRBD1 (6 bases). V gave up 2 bases and J gave up 3 bases, with 11 bases separating them. This CDR3 region has 14 residues. In germline, CDR1 is LNHNV, CDR2 YYDKDF (reference sequence). The DNA of the CDR3 is TGTGCCACCAGCAGAAACAGGGAGAGCTACGAGCAGTACTTC. Protein product: CATSRNRESYEQYF.

CDR3 coding DNA: TGTGCCAGCAGCAGGGACTCCCTAGGGGAGCAGTACTTC. Its translation: CASSRDSLGEQYF. This chain connects TRBV7-9 to TRBJ2-7; possibly TRBD2 for D (6 bases). Germline CDR1 is SEHNR and CDR2 is FQNEAQ (reference sequence). This CDR3 is 13 amino acids long. V dropped 5 bases and J dropped 7 bases, with 15 bases sitting between them.

This sequence joins TRBV11-2 and TRBJ2-1, with D hard to call. Deletions cut 1 base from V and 5 bases from J, with 21 bases between. From germline, CDR1 is SGHAT and CDR2 FQNNGV. CDR3 length equals 18 residues. CDR3 coding DNA: TGTGCCAGCAGCTTAGTCGGCACGATTGGACCGGTCCACAATGAGCAGTTCTTC. It codes for CASSLVGTIGPVHNEQFF.

V is TRBV13 and J is TRBJ2-1; no clear D gene. The CDR3 totals 14 residues. Deletions cut 5 bases from V and 5 bases from J, with 13 bases between. The germline V gene has CDR1 PRHDT and CDR2 FYEKMQ (reference sequence). CDR3 protein: CASSPLGADNEQFF. The CDR3 DNA reads TGTGCCAGCAGCCCCCTCGGCGCGGACAATGAGCAGTTCTTC.

The chain recombines TRBV15 with TRBJ2-1, with TRBD2 identical over 7 bases. Trimming cost V 5 bases and J 7 bases; bases outside gene matches: 11. CDR3 length: 15 residues. The germline CDR1 and CDR2 sequences are LNHNV and YYDKDF (reference sequence). CDR3 coding DNA: TGTGCCACCAGCGACCGGGACTACTCCAGGAATGAGCAGTTCTTC. Amino acids: CATSDRDYSRNEQFF.

The gene calls are TRBV5-1 and TRBJ2-7; 7 bases agree with TRBD2. After removal of 3 bases from V and 3 bases from J, the junction contained 9 bases not matched to a gene. This CDR3 comprises 15 residues. CDR1 and CDR2 from the germline V gene are SGHRS and YFSETQ. CDR3 amino acids: CASSYTGTMSYEQYF. CDR3 in DNA: TGCGCCAGCAGCTACACCGGGACTATGAGCTACGAGCAGTACTTC.

This chain connects TRBV5-1 to TRBJ2-5; 10 positions match TRBD2. The V gene end was trimmed by 1 base and the J gene end by 1 base; junction bases not matched to a gene: 4. The CDR3 runs 16 residues. Germline values: CDR1 SGHRS, CDR2 YFSETQ. The CDR3 loop reads CASSLSSGGIQETQYF. The CDR3 DNA reads TGCGCCAGCAGCTTGAGTAGCGGGGGGATCCAAGAGACCCAGTACTTC.

V is TRBV24-1 and J is TRBJ2-5; 9 bases align to TRBD2. CDR3 length: 14 residues. V dropped 3 bases and J dropped 5; count of bases not matched to a gene: 3. From germline, CDR1 is KGHDR and CDR2 SFDVKD. DNA for the CDR3: TGTGCCACCAGTGATCCCGGACTAGCGGAGACCCAGTACTTC. Amino acids: CATSDPGLAETQYF.